Following are 15 T cell receptor beta chains from one sample sequenced in a study of cytomegalovirus exposure and HLA in healthy donors. Both 60 Vbeta primers and 13 Jbeta primers went into the PCR. Assay used: immunoSEQ multiplex PCR; TCRdb lists only in-frame clones, some missing. The sample has about 160,000 clones; roughly 80% are singletons. The sequencing sample was made of PBMCs. These receptors came from a woman aged 30 to 39 in good health and CMV-seropositive.

This clone was counted between two and nine times. This chain joins TRBV5-1 and TRBJ2-1; 7 bases align to TRBD2. In germline, CDR1 is SGHRS, CDR2 YFSETQ. CDR3 size: 15 residues. Trimming removed 4 bases from V and 2 bases from J; junction bases left unmatched: 6. This CDR3 is CASSVGGGAYNEQFF. The DNA of the CDR3 is TGCGCCAGCAGCGTAGGTGGGGGGGCCTACAATGAGCAGTTCTTC.

This sequence joins TRBV6-5 and TRBJ2-7; 7 bases line up with TRBD1. The trim removed 5 bases at V and 6 bases at J, leaving 4 bases unmatched. The germline gives CDR1 MNHEY, CDR2 SVGAGI. The CDR3 runs to 12 residues. The CDR3 loop is CASSTRTGEQYF. The CDR3 bases are TGTGCCAGCAGTACACGGACAGGCGAGCAGTACTTC.

The rearrangement joins TRBV9 to TRBJ1-4; D perhaps matches TRBD1 (5 bases). CDR1 and CDR2 (germline): SGDLS, YYNGEE. V gave up 0 bases and J gave up 5 bases, with 11 bases separating them. The CDR3 is 15 amino acids. CDR3 sequence (DNA): TGTGCCAGCAGCGTAGATGACAGCAAGAATGAAAAACTGTTTTTT. As protein: CASSVDDSKNEKLFF.

The V call is TRBV11-3, the J call TRBJ2-3, with 11 bases lining up with TRBD2. Germline CDR1 and CDR2: SGHNT and YENEEA. The V and J ends lost 5 bases and 6 bases, in that order; junction bases with no gene match: 7. CDR3 length: 15 amino acids. CDR3 amino acids: CASSPSLAGGDTQYF. The CDR3 DNA follows: TGTGCCAGCAGCCCCAGTCTAGCGGGGGGCGATACGCAGTATTTT.

This clone was seen more than once but under ten times. The chain carries TRBV10-3 and TRBJ2-7; TRBD2 is a possible D gene (6 bases). The CDR3 is 14 residues long. Germline values: CDR1 ENHRY, CDR2 SYGVKD. V dropped 2 bases and J dropped 1 base, with 9 bases sitting between them. The CDR3 here is CAISEGGWSYEQYF. The CDR3 nucleotides read TGTGCCATCAGTGAGGGGGGGTGGTCCTACGAGCAGTACTTC.

The chain couples TRBV5-6 to TRBJ2-5; 8 nucleotides agree with TRBD2. The length of the CDR3 is 15 residues. CDR1 is SGHDT, CDR2 YYEEEE, per germline. The ends lost 6 bases at V and 2 bases at J; junction bases unmatched: 9. CDR3 nucleotide sequence: TGTGCCAGCACCCGTGAGGTAGCGGGACAAGAGACCCAGTACTTC. It specifies CASTREVAGQETQYF.

The chain links TRBV27 to TRBJ1-1; possibly TRBD1 for D (6 bases). CDR1 and CDR2 from the germline V gene are MNHEY and SMNVEV (reference sequence). The germline V and J ends were trimmed by 3 bases and 4 bases, with 15 bases remaining between them. This CDR3 contains 15 residues. CDR3 in DNA: TGTGCCAGCAGTTTCTTTACAGGGAGTGGCACTGAAGCTTTCTTT. It codes for CASSFFTGSGTEAFF.

This clone has only one observation. The chain carries TRBV2 and TRBJ1-2; tentatively, D is TRBD1 (6 bases). Trimming removed 6 bases at V and 4 bases at J, with 12 bases between. Germline V lookup: CDR1 SNHLY, CDR2 FYNNEI. The CDR3 length is 13 residues. Here the CDR3 reads CASRKGEIYGYTF. The DNA of the CDR3 is TGTGCCAGCAGGAAGGGGGAGATCTATGGCTACACCTTC.

The genes are TRBV5-1 and TRBJ1-2; TRBD1 agrees at 12 bases. Germline V gene sequence: CDR1 SGHRS, CDR2 YFSETQ. This CDR3 has 16 residues. V shed 2 bases and J 12 bases; nucleotides not matched to a gene: 14. CDR3 amino acids: CASSFFPLGQGAADTF. CDR3 nucleotide sequence: TGCGCCAGCAGCTTCTTCCCCCTGGGACAGGGGGCCGCGGACACCTTC.

In DNA form, the CDR3 reads TGCAGCGTCGTGGGGCATCTCGCGCGGACTGAAGCTTTCTTT. Amino acids: CSVVGHLARTEAFF. The rearrangement joins TRBV29-1 to TRBJ1-1, with D tentatively TRBD1 (5 bases). Germline V gene sequence: CDR1 SQVTM, CDR2 ANQGSEA. This CDR3 is built from 14 residues. Trimming stripped 6 bases from V and 5 bases from J, with 19 bases between. Filled out from reference TRBV29-1 and TRBJ1-1, the complete variable domain reads SAVISQKPSRDICQRGTSLTIQCQVDSQVTMMFWYRQQPGQSLTLIATANQGSEATYESGFVIDKFPISRPNLTFSTLTVSNMSPEDSSIYLCSVVGHLARTEAFFGQGTRLTVV.

The rearrangement joins TRBV5-8 to TRBJ2-1, with D uncertain. Trimming cost V 4 bases and J 4 bases, with 9 bases left between them. CDR3 length: 13 amino acids. Germline values: CDR1 SGHTS, CDR2 YDEGEE. DNA of the CDR3: TGTGCCAGCAGCGGGCGATTTTACAATGAGCAGTTCTTC. Encoded protein: CASSGRFYNEQFF.

The chain couples TRBV7-9 to TRBJ2-5, with D maybe TRBD1 (6 bases). Germline V gene lookup returns CDR1 SEHNR and CDR2 FQNEAQ (reference sequence). CDR3 length: 15 amino acids. The germline V and J ends were trimmed by 5 bases and 1 base, with 14 bases remaining between them. For the CDR3, the DNA is TGTGCCAGCAGCGCGATGACAGGCCCCCAAGAGACCCAGTACTTC. This sequence encodes CASSAMTGPQETQYF.

The V gene is TRBV11-2, the J gene TRBJ2-6, with D perhaps matching TRBD1 (6 bases). Trimming shortened V by 7 bases and J by 1 base, and 14 bases separated the two germline ends. The CDR3 totals 16 residues. CDR1 is SGHAT, CDR2 FQNNGV, per germline. Here the CDR3 reads CASIPIRGSGANVLTF. The CDR3 region has the DNA TGTGCCAGCATCCCGATCAGGGGATCTGGGGCCAACGTCCTGACTTTC.

CDR3 amino acids: CASSEGQGANNEQFF. CDR3 sequence (DNA): TGTGCCAGCAGCGAGGGACAGGGGGCCAACAATGAGCAGTTCTTC. The V gene is TRBV11-2, the J gene TRBJ2-1, with 12 bases identical to TRBD1. This CDR3 comprises 15 residues. CDR1 is SGHAT, CDR2 FQNNGV, per germline. V shed 5 bases and J 5 bases; nucleotides not matched to a gene: 4.

The genes are TRBV19 and TRBJ1-3, with 8 bases that match TRBD1. CDR3 length equals 15 residues. Germline trimming cut 7 bases from V and 0 bases from J; bases unmatched to any gene: 5. Germline CDR1 is LNHDA and CDR2 is SQIVND (reference sequence). The CDR3 DNA follows: TGTGCCAGTAAGAGGGACAGGAGCTCTGGAAACACCATATATTTT. This sequence encodes CASKRDRSSGNTIYF.